The 25 T cell receptor beta chains below come from one sample, sequenced in a study of blood T cells in healthy people across ages. With a J-beta primer mix and a sample-barcoded 5' primer, a second PCR ran about 7 to 11 cycles. TCRdb re-analysed the 5' RACE reads in MiXCR, keeping a single row per CDR3 protein. The sample lists hundreds of thousands of distinct CDR3 sequences, roughly 30% seen once, with 15% in the top ten. Sequencing was done on a sample of blood. The receptor source for this set is a woman older than 75 in good health.

With respect to this clonotype: Here the CDR3 omits its conserved ending phenylalanine or tryptophan, so a read error is the likely source. The rearrangement uses TRBV7-9 and TRBJ1-5; D gene ambiguous. The CDR3 has 16 residues. Per the germline V gene, CDR1 is SEHNR and CDR2 is FQNEAQ (reference sequence). The V gene lost 5 bases and the J gene lost 0 bases, with 14 bases spanning the gap. The CDR3 DNA reads TGTGCCAGCAGCCAAGGACGGGGTTATAGCAATCAGCCCCAGCATTTG. It yields the protein CASSQGRGYSNQPQHL.

This clonotype occurred many times. This rearrangement joins TRBV5-6 to TRBJ1-1, with no clear D. From germline, CDR1 is SGHDT and CDR2 YYEEEE. The CDR3 extends over 14 amino acids. V was cut by 0 bases and J by 2 bases, with 8 bases left in between. The CDR3 sequence is CASSLASFNTEAFF. CDR3 in DNA: TGTGCCAGCAGCTTGGCCTCCTTTAACACTGAAGCTTTCTTT.

With respect to this clonotype: This clone may be a read error of a much larger clone one base away. The chain recombines TRBV20-1 with TRBJ1-2; D is perhaps TRBD1 (6 bases). Germline V gives CDR1 DFQATT, CDR2 SNEGSKA (reference sequence). The V end was cut by 0 bases, the J end by 3 bases, with 14 bases between. This CDR3 is built from 15 residues. CDR3 nucleotide sequence: TGCAGTGCTAGAGATTGGGGGGGCGCCCACTATGGCTACACCTTC. Protein product: CSARDWGGAHYGYTF.

This clonotype was observed a handful of times. This chain connects TRBV11-2 to TRBJ1-1; D is unclear. CDR1 and CDR2 from the germline V gene are SGHAT and FQNNGV. This CDR3 is 14 amino acids long. Deletions cut 5 bases from V and 2 bases from J, with 12 bases between. CDR3 protein: CASSLWAKNTEAFF. The CDR3 DNA is TGTGCCAGCAGCCTATGGGCGAAAAACACTGAAGCTTTCTTT.

This clonotype was detected many times. V gene TRBV12-3 or TRBV12-4 combines with J gene TRBJ2-1; D is tentatively TRBD1 or TRBD2 (7 bases each). V was trimmed by 5 bases and J by 2 bases, leaving 16 bases between them. The CDR3 runs 16 residues. CDR3 in amino acids: CASSPHQGGAYNEQFF. The CDR3 DNA reads TGTGCCAGCAGTCCCCACCAGGGGGGGGCCTACAATGAGCAGTTCTTC.

This clonotype was seen at least ten times. DNA for the CDR3: TGTGCCAGCAGGGTGACCGCGTTAGACAGCACAGATACGCAGTATTTT. Translation: CASRVTALDSTDTQYF. The V and J genes are TRBV7-3 and TRBJ2-3; no firm D call. This CDR3 comprises 16 residues. CDR1 and CDR2 from the germline V gene are SGHTA and FQGTGA. V lost 6 bases and J lost 0, with 16 bases in between. Together with reference TRBV7-3 and TRBJ2-3, the CDR3 gives the full variable domain: GAGVSQTPSNKVTEKGKYVELRCDPISGHTALYWYRQSLGQGPEFLIYFQGTGAADDSGLPNDRFFAVRPEGSVSTLKIQRTERGDSAVYLCASRVTALDSTDTQYFGPGTRLTVL.

This clonotype came up a few times. V is TRBV4-2 and J is TRBJ2-1; 12 bases map to TRBD1. The germline V gene encodes CDR1 LGHNA and CDR2 YNFKEQ. With V trimmed by 2 bases and J by 8 bases, 7 bases remained unmatched. The CDR3 length is 16 residues. Written as DNA, the CDR3 is TGTGCCAGCAGCCAAACCGGGACAGGGGGCTCGGATGAGCAGTTCTTC. Residues: CASSQTGTGGSDEQFF.

The J gene is TRBJ2-7, the V gene TRBV20-1, with a possible D match to TRBD2 (6 bases). This CDR3 has 15 amino acids. Trimming pared 5 bases from V and 0 bases from J, leaving 17 bases between. Germline V lookup: CDR1 DFQATT, CDR2 SNEGSKA (reference sequence). Here the CDR3 reads CSAYKNSGFSYEQYF. CDR3 coding DNA: TGCAGTGCTTACAAAAATAGCGGTTTCTCCTACGAGCAGTACTTC.

The chain is built from TRBV28 and TRBJ2-1; no reliable D call. Per germline, CDR1 MDHEN and CDR2 SYDVKM. The CDR3 consists of 15 residues. V was clipped by 6 bases and J by 2 bases, with 14 bases between them. CDR3: CASSAVGQTYNEQFF. DNA of the CDR3: TGTGCCAGCAGCGCCGTGGGTCAGACCTACAATGAGCAGTTCTTC.

About this clonotype itself: A much larger clone differs by one base, so this may be a read error. The chain links TRBV15 to TRBJ2-6, with D possibly being TRBD1 or TRBD2 (6 bases each). This CDR3 is 16 amino acids long. The germline V gene encodes CDR1 LNHNV and CDR2 YYDKDF (reference sequence). For the CDR3, the DNA is TGTGCCACCAGCATGAACAGGCCCTCGGGGGCCAACGTCCGGACTTTC. Encoded protein: CATSMNRPSGANVRTF.

V and J are TRBV27 and TRBJ1-1, with a tentative D call TRBD1 (5 bases). CDR1 and CDR2 from the germline V gene are MNHEY and SMNVEV (reference sequence). V was cut by 0 bases and J by 11 bases, with 13 bases left in between. The CDR3 has 13 residues. CDR3 DNA: TGTGCCAGCAGTTTATCGATCGGGGCGGTTGCTTTCTTT. It translates to CASSLSIGAVAFF.

This clonotype appeared a few times. J is TRBJ2-3 and V is TRBV28, with a tentative D call TRBD1 (5 bases). From germline, CDR1 is MDHEN and CDR2 SYDVKM. The V and J ends lost 7 bases and 2 bases respectively, with 7 bases between them. This CDR3 is built from 12 residues. The CDR3 DNA follows: TGTGCCAGCATGACAGACACAGATACGCAGTATTTT. As protein: CASMTDTDTQYF.

This chain connects TRBV7-2 to TRBJ2-5, with 10 bases matching TRBD2. The V gene's germline CDR1 is SGHTA and CDR2 FQGNSA. The J segment lost 2 bases and the V segment lost 0 bases, leaving 3 bases of the junction unmatched. This CDR3 region has 16 residues. CDR3 nucleotides: TGTGCCAGCAGCTTAGCCCCTAGCGGGGGACAAGAGACCCAGTACTTC. Translating gives CASSLAPSGGQETQYF. The entire variable domain, with the rest obtained from reference TRBV7-2 and TRBJ2-5, is as follows: GAGVSQSPSNKVTEKGKDVELRCDPISGHTALYWYRQSLGQGLEFLIYFQGNSAPDKSGLPSDRFSAERTGGSVSTLTIQRTQQEDSAVYLCASSLAPSGGQETQYFGPGTRLLVL.

In its sample, this clonotype was seen a few times. The germline gene is not matched at one end of the junction; a read error may be the cause. The rearrangement joins TRBV4-2 to TRBJ2-3, with no clear D. The CDR3 extends over 15 amino acids. CDR1 LGHNA and CDR2 YNFKEQ come from the germline V gene. The CDR3 protein is CAGSQATHGTDTQYF. The CDR3 nucleotides are TGTGCCGGCAGCCAAGCGACTCACGGCACAGATACGCAGTATTTT.

Ten or more counts support this clonotype. The V call is TRBV5-6, the J call TRBJ2-5; 8 bases match TRBD2. V lost 0 bases and J lost 3; bases outside the gene matches: 10. Germline CDR1 and CDR2: SGHDT and YYEEEE. The CDR3 is made up of 17 amino acids. CDR3 DNA sequence: TGTGCCAGCAGCTTGGATCCGGCTAGCGGGTTGAAAGAGACCCAGTACTTC. As protein: CASSLDPASGLKETQYF.

V usage is TRBV20-1 and J usage is TRBJ2-5, with D tentatively TRBD2 (6 bases). The CDR3 runs 15 residues. With 5 bases removed from V and 0 bases from J, the gap between germline ends came to 16 bases. In germline, CDR1 is DFQATT, CDR2 SNEGSKA (reference sequence). The chain's CDR3 is CSALAPNPYQETQYF. The DNA for the CDR3 is TGCAGTGCTCTAGCGCCCAACCCGTACCAAGAGACCCAGTACTTC.

The rearrangement links TRBV7-2 to TRBJ1-6; TRBD1 is a possible D gene (5 bases). This CDR3 has 14 residues. Germline CDR1 is SGHTA and CDR2 is FQGNSA. With 6 bases removed from V and 8 bases from J, the gap between germline ends came to 14 bases. As DNA, the CDR3 is TGTGCCAGCAGTTTGGGCAGGGTATATTCACCCCTCCACTTT. Amino acid sequence: CASSLGRVYSPLHF.

This clonotype was counted many times. The J gene is TRBJ1-5, the V gene TRBV10-3, with 7 bases matching TRBD1. CDR3 size: 15 residues. V dropped 6 bases and J dropped 0; count of bases not matched to a gene: 5. Germline V gene data show CDR1 as ENHRY and CDR2 as SYGVKD. The CDR3 nucleotides read TGTGCCATCAGCTTTGACAGGGATAGCAATCAGCCCCAGCATTTT. Translating it yields CAISFDRDSNQPQHF.

This clonotype appeared a few times. V is TRBV27 and J is TRBJ2-1; the match to TRBD2 covers 12 bases. Per germline, CDR1 MNHEY and CDR2 SMNVEV (reference sequence). This CDR3 contains 15 residues. J gave up 5 bases and V 6 bases, and 5 bases lay outside the gene matches. CDR3 residues: CASSPSSGGDNEQFF. The DNA for the CDR3 is TGTGCCAGCAGCCCCTCTAGCGGGGGGGACAATGAGCAGTTCTTC.

This clonotype was counted many times. The V call is TRBV5-1, the J call TRBJ2-5, with D hard to call. This CDR3 is built from 13 residues. Deletions cut 0 bases from V and 3 bases from J, with 6 bases between. Germline V gives CDR1 SGHRS, CDR2 YFSETQ. CDR3 DNA: TGCGCCAGCAGCTTGGAGACAAAAGAGACCCAGTACTTC. This gives the protein CASSLETKETQYF. The variable domain in full, completed from reference TRBV5-1 and TRBJ2-5, reads KAGVTQTPRYLIKTRGQQVTLSCSPISGHRSVSWYQQTPGQGLQFLFEYFSETQRNKGNFPGRFSGRQFSNSRSEMNVSTLELGDSALYLCASSLETKETQYFGPGTRLLVL.

The table lists this clonotype with a few counts. A much larger clone differs by one base, so this may be a read error. The rearrangement links TRBV5-1 to TRBJ2-1; TRBD1 aligns across 7 bases. CDR1 is SGHRS, CDR2 YFSETQ, per germline. CDR3 size: 15 residues. The J segment lost 10 bases and the V segment lost 2 bases, leaving 12 bases of the junction unmatched. CDR3 nucleotides: TGCGCCAGCAGCTTCCAGACAGGGCCCTCCTACGAGCAGTTCTTC. It yields the protein CASSFQTGPSYEQFF.

V gene TRBV5-1 combines with J gene TRBJ1-1; D gene unclear. In germline, CDR1 is SGHRS, CDR2 YFSETQ. Trimming shortened V by 1 base and J by 1 base, and 11 bases separated the two germline ends. This CDR3 has 15 amino acids. Here the CDR3 reads CASSLRVSTNTEAFF. CDR3 DNA: TGCGCCAGCAGCTTGAGAGTTAGTACGAACACTGAAGCTTTCTTT.

This clonotype was seen only once. The chain joins TRBV7-2 to TRBJ2-1; the match to TRBD1 covers 7 bases. The germline V gene encodes CDR1 SGHTA and CDR2 FQGNSA. This CDR3 comprises 16 residues. V gave up 1 base and J gave up 2 bases; unmatched junction bases: 5. CDR3: CASSLEGARAYNEQFF. In DNA, the CDR3 is TGTGCCAGCAGCTTAGAGGGGGCTCGCGCCTACAATGAGCAGTTCTTC.

About this clonotype itself: Given a much more abundant clone one base away, this may be a read error. The V call is TRBV20-1, the J call TRBJ1-1; D is uncertain. CDR3 length: 14 amino acids. The germline gives CDR1 DFQATT, CDR2 SNEGSKA (reference sequence). The CDR3 loop reads CGAIGTGERTEAFF. The CDR3, as DNA: TGCGGTGCAATAGGTACTGGGGAAAGGACTGAAGCTTTCTTT.

The chain has TRBV3-1 and TRBJ1-6; 9 nucleotides align to TRBD1. J gave up 10 bases and V 3 bases, and 7 bases lay outside the gene matches. The germline gives CDR1 LGHDT, CDR2 YNNKEL (reference sequence). This CDR3 is 15 amino acids long. The DNA of the CDR3 is TGTGCCAGCAGCCAGGGACAGGGTTCTGTCTCACCCCTCCACTTT. Translating it yields CASSQGQGSVSPLHF.